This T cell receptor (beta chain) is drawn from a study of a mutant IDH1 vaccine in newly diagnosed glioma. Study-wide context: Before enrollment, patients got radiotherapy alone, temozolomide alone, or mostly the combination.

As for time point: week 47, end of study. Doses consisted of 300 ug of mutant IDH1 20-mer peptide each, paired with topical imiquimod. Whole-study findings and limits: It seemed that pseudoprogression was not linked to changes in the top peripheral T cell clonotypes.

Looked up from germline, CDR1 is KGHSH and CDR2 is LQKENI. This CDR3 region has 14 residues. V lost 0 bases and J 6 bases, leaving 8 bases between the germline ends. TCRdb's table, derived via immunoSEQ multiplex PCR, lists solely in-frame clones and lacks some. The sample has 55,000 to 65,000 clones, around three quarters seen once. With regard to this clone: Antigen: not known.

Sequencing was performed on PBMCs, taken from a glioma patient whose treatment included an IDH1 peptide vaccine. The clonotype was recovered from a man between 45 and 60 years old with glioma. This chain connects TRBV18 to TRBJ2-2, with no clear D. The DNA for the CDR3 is TGTGCCAGCTCACCACCCGGCCAACCCGGGGAGCTGTTTTTT. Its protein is CASSPPGQPGELFF.